These T cell receptor beta chains were read from a single sample in a study of blood T cell repertoires in COVID-19. Here immunoSEQ multiplex PCR was the method, and the copy in TCRdb shows in-frame clones only, minus some. The sample has 150,000 to 200,000 clones, about 83% seen once; the top ten hold roughly 3.9%. Material for sequencing was peripheral blood. The receptor source for this set is a young man with active or convalescent COVID-19. Both conserved end residues are part of each CDR3. The order of the fields is V gene, J gene, clone size, D gene, CDR3 protein, CDR3 DNA. D genes are given only for firm matches. Rows give clone size only sometimes, using once, few, many, or a class for an expanded clone.

>TRBV9|TRBJ2-7|NA|NA
CASSVEEGPTYEQYF
TGTGCCAGCAGCGTAGAGGAGGGACCTACCTACGAGCAGTACTTC
>TRBV6-1|TRBJ1-2|NA|NA
CASSDRTESNYGYTF
TGTGCCAGCAGTGATCGGACAGAGTCTAACTATGGCTACACCTTC
>TRBV6-5|TRBJ2-1|NA|NA
CASGDPQGQFF
TGTGCCAGCGGGGATCCCCAGGGGCAGTTCTTC
>TRBV7-2|TRBJ2-3|NA|NA
CASSPKTPRMSDTQYF
TGTGCCAGCAGCCCCAAGACCCCTAGGATGTCAGATACGCAGTATTTT
>TRBV18|TRBJ2-5|NA|TRBD1
CASSSGQGPGETQYF
TGTGCCAGCTCATCAGGACAGGGGCCGGGGGAGACCCAGTACTTC
>TRBV3-1/TRBV3-2|TRBJ1-6|NA|TRBD1
CASSRDRNSPLHF
TGTGCCAGCAGCCGGGACAGAAATTCACCCCTCCACTTT
>TRBV7-2|TRBJ2-2|NA|TRBD2
CASRASTPGGRTGELFF
TGTGCCAGCAGAGCCTCAACACCGGGGGGGCGAACCGGGGAGCTGTTTTTT
>TRBV10-2|TRBJ1-2|few|TRBD1
CASTLGGQGGGYTF
TGCGCCAGCACTTTGGGAGGACAGGGCGGCGGCTACACCTTC
>TRBV29-1|TRBJ1-2|NA|NA
CSVPDPPTTGTYGYTF
TGCAGCGTTCCAGACCCCCCCACTACAGGGACCTATGGCTACACCTTC
>TRBV5-1|TRBJ2-5|NA|TRBD1
CASSLDPGGAKTQYF
TGCGCCAGCAGCTTGGACCCAGGGGGCGCAAAGACCCAGTACTTC
>TRBV24-1|TRBJ2-5|once|TRBD1
CATSDSDRVQYF
TGTGCCACCAGTGATTCGGACAGGGTACAGTACTTC
>TRBV18|TRBJ1-5|NA|NA
CASSPSGGTGDQHF
TGTGCCAGCTCACCTTCGGGAGGCACCGGGGACCAGCATTTT
>TRBV7-2|TRBJ2-3|NA|TRBD1
CASSLWRDRESTDTQYF
TGTGCCAGCAGCTTATGGCGGGACAGGGAGAGCACAGATACGCAGTATTTT
>TRBV4-3|TRBJ2-2|NA|NA
CASSQPMNRDGELFF
TGCGCCAGCAGCCAACCCATGAACAGGGACGGGGAGCTGTTTTTT
>TRBV18|TRBJ1-5|NA|NA
CASSPQSQGLLSNQPQHF
TGTGCCAGCTCACCACAATCCCAGGGGTTACTGAGCAATCAGCCCCAGCATTTT